Each of the 24 T cell receptor beta chains below was sequenced from the same sample in a study of blood T cells in healthy people across ages. The authors ran a second PCR of about 6 to 11 cycles using a sample-barcoded 5' primer and a J-beta primer mix. TCRdb passed the 5' RACE reads through MiXCR, listing each CDR3 protein once. Among roughly 1 million distinct CDR3 sequences listed, around 25% were seen once. This sample was also put to use in a study of T cells of mothers and their children.

Material: blood. The receptors derive from a girl between 2 and 10 years old in good health.

This clonotype was seen more than once but under ten times. The rearrangement uses TRBV11-2 and TRBJ2-3, with D perhaps TRBD2 (6 bases). Germline values: CDR1 SGHAT, CDR2 FQNNGV. The CDR3 sequence is 18 residues long. The germline V and J ends were trimmed by 3 bases and 2 bases, with 21 bases remaining between them. This CDR3 reads CASSFGRTTYLYTDTQYF. CDR3 nucleotide sequence: TGTGCCAGCAGCTTTGGGAGGACAACCTACTTGTACACAGATACGCAGTATTTT.

The rearrangement uses TRBV5-1 and TRBJ2-1; 8 bases fit TRBD1. Germline CDR1 SGHRS, CDR2 YFSETQ. J lost 8 bases, V lost 5 bases, and 9 bases had no gene match. The CDR3 is 14 residues long. CDR3 sequence: CASRNDRGRDEQFF. The CDR3 DNA reads TGCGCCAGCAGAAATGACAGGGGAAGGGATGAGCAGTTCTTC.

The chain's CDR3 is CASISGTDTQYF. For the CDR3, the DNA is TGTGCCAGCATTAGCGGTACAGATACGCAGTATTTT. The V and J genes are TRBV6-5 and TRBJ2-3, with a weak D call TRBD2 (6 bases). The CDR3 is 12 residues long. Trimming took off 7 bases at V and 3 bases at J, with 8 bases between the two ends. From germline, CDR1 is MNHEY and CDR2 SVGAGI.

This clonotype was observed a few times. J is TRBJ1-2 and V is TRBV29-1; D uncertain. The CDR3 extends over 12 amino acids. Germline-derived CDR1 and CDR2 are SQVTM and ANQGSEA. Trimming left V 5 bases short and J 7 bases short, with 14 bases between. The CDR3 spells CSVIPVMGGYTF. The CDR3 nucleotides are TGCAGCGTTATCCCGGTGATGGGTGGCTACACCTTC.

This clonotype has more than one count but fewer than ten. The rearrangement uses TRBV9 and TRBJ2-5, with no clear D. TRBJ2-7 matches the DNA end more closely, so the J call is doubtful. The V gene's germline CDR1 is SGDLS and CDR2 YYNGEE. This CDR3 has 14 amino acids. CDR3 region: CASSVGRTSYEQYF. The CDR3, as DNA: TGTGCCAGCAGCGTAGGGCGGACCAGCTACGAGCAGTACTTC.

The chain recombines TRBV18 with TRBJ2-7; 7 nucleotides line up with TRBD1. Germline trimming cut 2 bases from V and 2 bases from J; bases unmatched to any gene: 9. The CDR3 has 16 residues. The germline V gene has CDR1 KGHSH and CDR2 LQKENI. The CDR3 is CASSPSPGQAPYEQYF. CDR3 in DNA: TGTGCCAGCTCACCAAGCCCCGGACAGGCCCCCTACGAGCAGTACTTC.

The chain has TRBV29-1 and TRBJ1-1; tentatively, D is TRBD1 (5 bases). The V gene's germline CDR1 is SQVTM and CDR2 ANQGSEA. The V and J ends lost 1 base and 5 bases respectively, with 23 bases between them. The CDR3 contains 17 residues. Here the CDR3 reads CSVEVGDYVSRGTEAFF. CDR3 DNA: TGCAGCGTTGAAGTGGGGGACTACGTAAGCCGGGGGACTGAAGCTTTCTTT.

This chain joins TRBV7-3 and TRBJ2-1, with TRBD1 identical over 8 bases. V trimming: 2 bases; J trimming: 15 bases; junction bases outside the gene matches: 9. Per germline, CDR1 SGHTA and CDR2 FQGTGA. This CDR3 has 13 residues. Written as DNA, the CDR3 is TGTGCCAGCAGCTTACAGCCGGGACAGGTGTGGTTCTTC. It codes for CASSLQPGQVWFF.

The chain is built from TRBV4-1 and TRBJ1-1; D is perhaps TRBD1 (5 bases). The CDR3 runs 16 residues. In germline, CDR1 is MGHRA, CDR2 YSYEKL. Trimming shortened V by 1 base and J by 3 bases, and 15 bases separated the two germline ends. The chain's CDR3 is CASSQGGPGRDTEAFF. The CDR3 DNA sequence: TGCGCCAGCAGCCAAGGGGGACCCGGCAGGGACACTGAAGCTTTCTTT.

The J gene is TRBJ2-2, the V gene TRBV6-1; D might be TRBD2 (6 bases). V was pared by 5 bases and J by 5 bases, with 12 bases between. This CDR3 is built from 14 residues. CDR1 and CDR2 (germline): MNHNS, SASEGT. This chain's CDR3 is CASSTTRDTGELFF. DNA of the CDR3: TGTGCCAGCAGTACGACTAGGGATACCGGGGAGCTGTTTTTT.

Only a few counts were recorded for this clonotype. This sequence joins TRBV10-3 and TRBJ2-6; 7 positions match TRBD1. The CDR3 covers 16 residues. Germline loops: CDR1 ENHRY, CDR2 SYGVKD. Germline trimming cut 10 bases from V and 1 base from J; bases unmatched to any gene: 10. Here the CDR3 reads CASRDRAVSGANVLTF. The CDR3 nucleotides are TGTGCCAGCCGAGACAGGGCAGTTTCTGGGGCCAACGTCCTGACTTTC.

A few counts support this clonotype. The J gene is TRBJ2-1, the V gene TRBV7-3; D possibly matches TRBD1 or TRBD2 (6 bases each). CDR1 is SGHTA, CDR2 FQGTGA, per germline. The germline V and J ends were trimmed by 4 bases and 6 bases, with 16 bases remaining between them. This CDR3 comprises 15 residues. The CDR3 DNA sequence: TGTGCCAGCAGCTCCGAGGGGGGCGGGCCCAATGAGCAGTTCTTC. Translating gives CASSSEGGGPNEQFF.

This clonotype was picked up one time. The chain couples TRBV7-9 to TRBJ2-5, with 8 bases lining up with TRBD1. This CDR3 has 15 residues. Germline CDR1 SEHNR, CDR2 FQNEAQ (reference sequence). J gave up 0 bases and V 4 bases, and 4 bases lay outside the gene matches. The CDR3 sequence is CASSWGQANQETQYF. For the CDR3, the DNA is TGTGCCAGCAGCTGGGGACAGGCTAACCAAGAGACCCAGTACTTC.

This clonotype was observed a handful of times. The gene calls are TRBV20-1 and TRBJ1-2; weak D call: TRBD1 (5 bases). Germline V CDR1 and CDR2: DFQATT, SNEGSKA (reference sequence). V lost 0 bases and J 3 bases, leaving 11 bases between the germline ends. The length of the CDR3 is 14 residues. As DNA, the CDR3 is TGCAGTGCTAGAGATGGGGGGAGGGACTATGGCTACACCTTC. This encodes CSARDGGRDYGYTF.

The chain carries TRBV20-1 and TRBJ1-5; no definite D call. The CDR3 is made up of 13 amino acids. V was clipped by 3 bases and J by 3 bases, with 9 bases between them. The germline CDR1 and CDR2 sequences are DFQATT and SNEGSKA (reference sequence). CDR3 amino acids: CSASIDFNQPQHF. The CDR3 DNA is TGCAGTGCTAGTATTGATTTCAATCAGCCCCAGCATTTT.

This clonotype was observed a handful of times. The CDR3: CSVPGGSEKLFF. The CDR3 DNA is TGCAGCGTCCCAGGGGGGTCTGAAAAACTGTTTTTT. V and J are TRBV29-1 and TRBJ1-4, with 7 bases that match TRBD1. The CDR3 is 12 residues long. CDR1 is SQVTM, CDR2 ANQGSEA, per germline. Germline trimming cut 6 bases from V and 7 bases from J; bases unmatched to any gene: 5.

This sequence joins TRBV20-1 and TRBJ1-5; D not resolved. The CDR3 covers 9 residues. Germline loops: CDR1 DFQATT, CDR2 SNEGSKA (reference sequence). V lost 3 bases, J lost 9 bases, and 3 bases lay in between. In DNA, the CDR3 is TGCAGTGCTAGTCCGCCCCAGCATTTT. Translated, it gives CSASPPQHF.

In this sample, this clonotype turned up a few times. This chain uses TRBV5-1 with TRBJ2-7; a weak D match, TRBD1 (5 bases). The CDR3 totals 13 residues. Germline CDR1 reads SGHRS; CDR2 reads YFSETQ. Trimming took off 0 bases at V and 6 bases at J, with 10 bases between the two ends. The CDR3 nucleotides read TGCGCCAGCAGCTTGGCTCCAGGGCCCGAGCAGTACTTC. Translation gives CASSLAPGPEQYF.

This clonotype was counted only a few times. The chain has TRBV6-2 or TRBV6-3 and TRBJ1-5, with D maybe TRBD1 (5 bases). Germline V gene data show CDR1 as MNHEY and CDR2 as SVGEGT. The CDR3 has 19 residues. The germline V and J ends were trimmed by 2 bases and 2 bases, with 22 bases remaining between them. CDR3 DNA: TGTGCCAGCAGTTACAGGATTAGAGGGACCCGGAAGGGCAATCAGCCCCAGCATTTT. Its translation: CASSYRIRGTRKGNQPQHF.

This clonotype was detected only a few times. The V gene is TRBV4-1, the J gene TRBJ2-2, with D tentatively TRBD1 (5 bases). V was trimmed by 8 bases and J by 5 bases, leaving 15 bases between them. Germline V gene sequence: CDR1 MGHRA, CDR2 YSYEKL. This CDR3 region has 14 residues. The CDR3 spells CASQSPGYTGELFF. DNA of the CDR3: TGCGCCAGCCAATCCCCAGGGTATACCGGGGAGCTGTTTTTT.

The chain joins TRBV3-1 to TRBJ2-1; TRBD2 agrees at 8 bases. Trimming at V came to 4 bases and at J to 6 bases, leaving 11 bases not matched to a gene. The CDR3 totals 16 residues. Per the germline V gene, CDR1 is LGHDT and CDR2 is YNNKEL (reference sequence). CDR3 region: CASSPHPAGASNEQFF. Here the CDR3 DNA reads TGTGCCAGCAGCCCCCATCCAGCGGGAGCATCCAATGAGCAGTTCTTC.

CDR3 amino acids: CASRQSSNQPQHF. Written as DNA, the CDR3 is TGCGCCAGTAGACAGTCGAGCAATCAGCCCCAGCATTTT. The chain recombines TRBV5-1 with TRBJ1-5, with D perhaps matching TRBD1 (5 bases). The V and J ends lost 8 bases and 1 base respectively, with 10 bases between them. CDR1 and CDR2 (germline): SGHRS, YFSETQ. This CDR3 region has 13 residues. The full variable domain, with the rest looked up from reference TRBV5-1 and TRBJ1-5, is KAGVTQTPRYLIKTRGQQVTLSCSPISGHRSVSWYQQTPGQGLQFLFEYFSETQRNKGNFPGRFSGRQFSNSRSEMNVSTLELGDSALYLCASRQSSNQPQHFGDGTRLSIL.

This clonotype turned up a few times. This chain connects TRBV9 to TRBJ1-1; TRBD1 is a possible D gene (6 bases). The germline V and J ends were trimmed by 0 bases and 3 bases, with 12 bases remaining between them. The CDR3 is 15 amino acids. From germline, CDR1 is SGDLS and CDR2 YYNGEE. The DNA for the CDR3 is TGTGCCAGCAGCGTAGACAGGGAGGGGTACACTGAAGCTTTCTTT. Translating it yields CASSVDREGYTEAFF.

This chain uses TRBV12-3 or TRBV12-4 with TRBJ2-3, with 9 bases identical to TRBD2. Trimming at V came to 3 bases and at J to 5 bases, leaving 3 bases not matched to a gene. This CDR3 contains 14 residues. In nucleotides, the CDR3 is TGTGCCAGCAGTTTGAGCGGGAGGAGAGATACGCAGTATTTT. This translates into CASSLSGRRDTQYF.